Listed below are T cell receptor beta chains from one sample, sequenced in a study of cytomegalovirus exposure and HLA in healthy donors. Only in-frame clones appear in the TCRdb table, and some are missing; sequencing was by immunoSEQ multiplex PCR. Of under 150,000 clones listed, approximately 78% were seen once; the top ten hold roughly 6.2%. Specimen: PBMCs. These receptors were collected from a woman aged 40-49 years in good health and CMV-seropositive. The CDR3 runs from the conserved cysteine through the conserved F or W. The order of the fields is CDR3 protein, CDR3 DNA, D gene, CDR3 length, V gene, J gene, clone size. The D gene is left open where the match is weak. A clone size is listed for some rows: how often the clone was seen (once, few, many), or a class if it is expanded.

CASSIPAPGQGPGGAGELFF	TGTGCCAGTAGTATTCCGGCTCCGGGACAGGGTCCAGGAGGAGCCGGGGAGCTGTTTTTT	TRBD1	20	TRBV19	TRBJ2-2	NA
CASSPPEGQQFVEKLFF	TGTGCCAGCAGCCCCCCCGAGGGACAGCAGTTTGTGGAAAAACTGTTTTTT	TRBD1	17	TRBV7-9	TRBJ1-4	NA
CASSEVPQETQYF	TGTGCCAGCAGTGAAGTCCCACAAGAGACCCAGTACTTC	NA	13	TRBV6-1	TRBJ2-5	NA
CASSLGPSGATQYF	TGTGCCAGCAGCTTAGGGCCCAGCGGGGCGACCCAGTACTTC	TRBD2	14	TRBV7-6	TRBJ2-5	NA
CSIRTSGRREQFF	TGCAGCATCAGGACTAGCGGGAGAAGGGAGCAGTTCTTC	TRBD2	13	TRBV29-1	TRBJ2-1	NA
CASSLVEDTQYF	TGTGCCAGCAGCCTAGTAGAAGATACGCAGTATTTT	NA	12	TRBV4-2	TRBJ2-3	NA
CASRGTAATGELFF	TGTGCCAGCAGAGGGACAGCCGCAACCGGGGAGCTGTTTTTT	TRBD1	14	TRBV9	TRBJ2-2	once
CASSVGGNSYNEQFF	TGTGCCAGCAGCGTAGGAGGTAACTCCTACAATGAGCAGTTCTTC	NA	15	TRBV9	TRBJ2-1	NA
CASSPRQGTSNEQFF	TGTGCCAGCAGCCCAAGACAGGGAACTAGCAATGAGCAGTTCTTC	TRBD1	15	TRBV11-3	TRBJ2-1	NA
CASSQQQGGEQYF	TGTGCCAGCAGCCAGCAACAGGGCGGCGAGCAGTACTTC	NA	13	TRBV14	TRBJ2-7	few
CASSLRVEEGSYNEQFF	TGCGCCAGCAGCTTGCGAGTGGAAGAGGGTTCCTACAATGAGCAGTTCTTC	NA	17	TRBV5-1	TRBJ2-1	once
CASNARQGGLTNEKLFF	TGTGCCAGCAACGCCAGGCAGGGAGGGCTGACTAATGAAAAACTGTTTTTT	NA	17	TRBV28	TRBJ1-4	NA
CSSSPPRASGKETQYF	TGTTCCAGCAGCCCTCCTCGGGCTAGCGGGAAAGAGACCCAGTACTTC	TRBD2	16	TRBV7-9	TRBJ2-5	NA
CASSAGGTSGSSYEQYF	TGTGCCAGCAGCGCGGGCGGGACTAGCGGAAGCTCCTACGAACAGTACTTC	TRBD2	17	TRBV7-6	TRBJ2-7	NA
CASTGDRGGYEQYF	TGTGCCAGCACAGGGGACAGGGGGGGTTACGAGCAGTACTTC	TRBD1	14	TRBV6-1	TRBJ2-7	few
CASSGSTGQETQYF	TGTGCCAGCAGTGGATCGACAGGGCAAGAGACCCAGTACTTC	TRBD1	14	TRBV2	TRBJ2-5	NA
CAISESQGPGTEAFF	TGTGCCATCAGTGAGTCGCAGGGGCCAGGCACTGAAGCTTTCTTT	NA	15	TRBV10-3	TRBJ1-1	NA
CASSGGLAGGTDTQYF	TGTGCCAGCAGCGGGGGACTAGCGGGTGGCACAGATACGCAGTATTTT	TRBD2	16	TRBV9	TRBJ2-3	NA
CASSLARQGLPDTQYF	TGTGCCAGCAGCTTAGCCCGACAGGGTTTGCCAGATACGCAGTATTTT	TRBD1	16	TRBV7-8	TRBJ2-3	NA
CSSSLGIGTSVHEQYF	TGTTCCAGCAGCTTAGGGATCGGGACTAGCGTCCACGAGCAGTACTTC	TRBD2	16	TRBV7-9	TRBJ2-7	NA
CASSEYRGRETQYF	TGTGCCAGCAGTGAATATAGGGGTCGAGAGACCCAGTACTTC	NA	14	TRBV6-1	TRBJ2-5	NA
CASSLTGGAEEQYF	TGCGCCAGCAGCTTGACAGGGGGCGCGGAAGAGCAGTACTTC	TRBD1	14	TRBV5-1	TRBJ2-7	NA
CASSFGQGAEQFF	TGTGCCAGCAGCTTCGGACAGGGGGCTGAGCAGTTCTTC	TRBD1	13	TRBV5-6	TRBJ2-1	NA
CASSSPGSYEQYF	TGTGCCAGCAGTTCCCCAGGCTCCTACGAGCAGTACTTC	NA	13	TRBV11-3	TRBJ2-7	NA
CASSEWGTSGNHEQFF	TGTGCCAGCAGTGAGTGGGGGACTAGCGGGAATCATGAGCAGTTCTTC	TRBD2	16	TRBV2	TRBJ2-1	NA
CASRTLTGKETQYF	TGTGCCAGCAGAACCCTCACAGGGAAAGAGACCCAGTACTTC	NA	14	TRBV2	TRBJ2-5	NA
CASSSRDTLEQYF	TGTGCCAGCAGCTCCCGGGACACTTTAGAGCAGTACTTC	NA	13	TRBV13	TRBJ2-7	NA
CASSARDRDRATQYF	TGTGCCAGCAGCGCACGGGACAGGGATCGCGCTACGCAGTATTTT	TRBD1	15	TRBV11-3	TRBJ2-3	once
CASSLEVPDTQYF	TGTGCCAGCAGCCTGGAGGTGCCAGATACGCAGTATTTT	NA	13	TRBV2	TRBJ2-3	NA
CASSLSLAGGDTQYF	TGTGCCAGCAGCTTAAGCTTGGCGGGAGGAGATACGCAGTATTTT	TRBD2	15	TRBV11-2	TRBJ2-3	NA
CASSFNRGGTEAFF	TGTGCCAGCAGCTTTAACAGGGGTGGCACTGAAGCTTTCTTT	TRBD1	14	TRBV7-2	TRBJ1-1	NA
CASSWGTSGQETQYF	TGTGCCAGCAGCTGGGGGACTAGCGGGCAAGAGACCCAGTACTTC	TRBD2	15	TRBV5-4	TRBJ2-5	NA
CASSRLAGDTYNEQFF	TGTGCCAGCAGCAGACTAGCGGGAGATACCTACAATGAGCAGTTCTTC	TRBD2	16	TRBV7-2	TRBJ2-1	NA
CASRLAGGPLDEQFF	TGTGCCAGCAGACTAGCGGGAGGCCCCCTGGATGAGCAGTTCTTC	TRBD2	15	TRBV27	TRBJ2-1	NA
CASSVGQASGRYSYEQYF	TGTGCCAGCAGCGTAGGGCAGGCAAGCGGGAGGTACTCCTACGAGCAGTACTTC	TRBD2	18	TRBV9	TRBJ2-7	NA
CASSRSQGKGTQYF	TGTGCCAGCAGCCGATCCCAGGGGAAGGGGACCCAGTACTTC	NA	14	TRBV11-3	TRBJ2-5	NA
CASSSARLAGVDTQYF	TGTGCCAGCAGCTCCGCCCGACTAGCGGGAGTCGATACGCAGTATTTT	TRBD2	16	TRBV7-9	TRBJ2-3	NA
CASSLGRGFENTEAFF	TGCGCCAGCAGCTTGGGGCGCGGATTCGAGAACACTGAAGCTTTCTTT	NA	16	TRBV5-1	TRBJ1-1	NA
CASSLVGLAVGTQYF	TGTGCCAGCAGCTTAGTAGGACTAGCTGTGGGGACCCAGTACTTC	TRBD2	15	TRBV11-2	TRBJ2-5	NA
CASSPPGGTSGILREQYF	TGTGCCAGCAGCCCCCCCGGTGGGACTAGCGGTATTTTACGGGAGCAGTACTTC	TRBD2	18	TRBV9	TRBJ2-7	NA